This T cell receptor (beta chain) comes out of a study of control samples from healthy donors and cancer patients (TCRdb year 2020). V drops 2 bases and J drops 0 bases, leaving 14 bases in between. CDR3 length: 17 amino acids, cysteine to phenylalanine. The sequence is cut down to CDR3 DNA, 51 bases in frame from base 1. The germline V gene yields MGHRA for CDR1 and YSYEKL for CDR2. For this clone: It has no known antigen specificity. No qualities accompany the bases; no much larger clone lies one base away.

Library preparation employed the immunoSEQ multiplex PCR assay. The clones in this table, taken by TCRdb from immuneACCESS, are in-frame only. Not every clone is retained; where verified, under half of the shortfall comes from an unresolved V gene, and the cause of the rest is unknown. The sample includes around 30,000 clones, with roughly 94% observed a single time. The biggest ten clones account for 5% to 7.5% of the sample. The source material was blood. This TCR derives from a man in his sixties in good health. The V and J segments used are TRBV4-1 and TRBJ1-5, with an unclear D gene assignment. The DNA sequence follows: TGCGCCAGCAGCCAAACCCTACTTCGGGGTAGCAATCAGCCCCAGCATTTT. This sequence encodes CASSQTLLRGSNQPQHF.